The 31 T cell receptor beta chains below all came from one sample that was sequenced in a study of blood T cells in healthy people across ages (dated by TCRdb to 2013 to 2016). Library preparation was by 5' RACE. TCRdb shows the sequencer as Illumina HiSeq 2500. A second PCR of about 6 to 12 cycles was run with a J-beta primer mix and a sample-barcoded 5' primer. In TCRdb, the public reads were trimmed at Q25 with fastp and aligned with MiXCR, with productive beta chains retained. Here each entry gathers all rows of one CDR3 protein and keeps the most common genes and DNA. Present in this sample are some 1.7 million distinct CDR3 sequences, under 30% of which were seen just once. The top ten clones comprise 7.7% of the sample. The sample comprised blood. All receptors come from a woman aged 25 to 45 in good health.

J is TRBJ2-3 and V is TRBV12-5; D is unresolved. The CDR3 loop spans 15 amino acids. Trimming stripped 6 bases from V and 10 bases from J, with 23 bases between. Germline lookup yields CDR1 LGHNT and CDR2 FRNRAP. Here the CDR3 reads CASGERLSERQAQYF. The CDR3 DNA follows: TGTGCTAGTGGCGAACGGCTCTCGGAACGTCAAGCGCAGTATTTT.

The rearrangement joins TRBV20-1 to TRBJ1-2, with TRBD1 matching 8 bases. The J segment lost 6 bases and the V segment lost 0 bases, leaving 9 bases of the junction unmatched. The CDR3 is made up of 15 amino acids. Germline V gives CDR1 DFQATT, CDR2 SNEGSKA (reference sequence). The CDR3 here is CSARDLLQGADGYTF. The CDR3 DNA is TGCAGTGCTAGAGATCTTCTGCAGGGGGCGGATGGCTACACCTTC.

This clonotype was counted only a few times. The chain recombines TRBV6-5 with TRBJ2-1, with 7 bases lining up with TRBD2. Trimming at V came to 2 bases and at J to 4 bases, leaving 5 bases not matched to a gene. The germline CDR1 and CDR2 sequences are MNHEY and SVGAGI. The CDR3 loop spans 15 amino acids. Here the CDR3 reads CASSYEASGYNEQFF. CDR3 DNA sequence: TGTGCCAGCAGTTACGAGGCTAGCGGATACAATGAGCAGTTCTTC.

The chain employs TRBV5-1 and TRBJ2-4; perhaps D is TRBD1 or TRBD2 (6 bases each). V was cut by 0 bases and J by 8 bases, with 15 bases left in between. The germline CDR1 and CDR2 sequences are SGHRS and YFSETQ. This CDR3 comprises 15 residues. The CDR3, as DNA: TGCGCCAGCAGCTTGGGGGATTCGGGGGCTGACATTCAGTACTTC. The encoded protein is CASSLGDSGADIQYF.

This clonotype was detected ten times or more. The chain employs TRBV10-2 and TRBJ2-7, with 11 nucleotides matching TRBD2. The CDR3 contains 14 residues. Germline CDR1 reads WSHSY; CDR2 reads SAAADI. With 6 bases clipped from V and 4 bases from J, the junction kept 5 bases outside the gene matches. This CDR3 is CASRLAGGLYEQYF. As DNA, the CDR3 is TGCGCCAGCAGGTTAGCGGGAGGGTTATACGAGCAGTACTTC.

This clonotype was picked up a small number of times. The chain is built from TRBV7-9 and TRBJ2-1, with 13 bases identical to TRBD2. V shed 5 bases and J 8 bases; nucleotides not matched to a gene: 15. The CDR3 runs to 18 residues. From germline, CDR1 is SEHNR and CDR2 FQNEAQ (reference sequence). In nucleotides, the CDR3 is TGTGCCAGCAGCCAGTGGACTAGCGGGGGTTTGCGGAGCGATGAGCAGTTCTTC. It yields the protein CASSQWTSGGLRSDEQFF.

This chain joins TRBV4-1 and TRBJ2-5, with TRBD1 identical over 8 bases. Germline values: CDR1 MGHRA, CDR2 YSYEKL. This CDR3 has 15 residues. With V trimmed by 8 bases and J by 11 bases, 19 bases remained unmatched. The CDR3 loop reads CASQFSGDRGEGQYF. As DNA, the CDR3 is TGCGCCAGCCAGTTTTCGGGAGACAGGGGTGAAGGGCAGTACTTC.

This chain joins TRBV12-3 or TRBV12-4 and TRBJ2-5; D remains ambiguous. The CDR3 runs to 14 residues. Trimming pared 5 bases from V and 5 bases from J, leaving 15 bases between. The CDR3 bases are TGTGCCAGCAGTCCCGCAGGCTTGAGGGAGACCCAGTACTTC. Translation: CASSPAGLRETQYF.

This clonotype was counted ten times or more. A much larger clone differs by one base, so this may be a read error. The chain couples TRBV7-2 to TRBJ2-7, with TRBD1 identical over 10 bases. The germline V gene has CDR1 SGHTA and CDR2 FQGNSA. Trimming removed 4 bases from V and 5 bases from J; junction bases left unmatched: 5. This CDR3 has 14 residues. The DNA of the CDR3 is TGTGCCAGCAGCTGGGGACAGGGGCACAACGAGCAGTACTTC. Protein product: CASSWGQGHNEQYF.

This clonotype was detected a few times. The rearrangement uses TRBV7-2 and TRBJ2-6; possible D gene TRBD2, 5 bases. Looked up from germline, CDR1 is SGHTA and CDR2 is FQGNSA. With 1 base removed from V and 0 bases from J, the gap between germline ends came to 10 bases. The CDR3 contains 17 residues. CDR3 in amino acids: CASSLDGRDSGANVLTF. CDR3 sequence (DNA): TGTGCCAGCAGCTTAGACGGACGGGACTCTGGGGCCAACGTCCTGACTTTC. The full variable domain, its missing parts supplied by reference TRBV7-2 and TRBJ2-6, is GAGVSQSPSNKVTEKGKDVELRCDPISGHTALYWYRQSLGQGLEFLIYFQGNSAPDKSGLPSDRFSAERTGGSVSTLTIQRTQQEDSAVYLCASSLDGRDSGANVLTFGAGSRLTVL.

Only a few counts were recorded for this clonotype. A read error is possible here, since a much larger clone lies one base away. The chain carries TRBV5-6 and TRBJ2-1; D is uncertain. V was clipped by 4 bases and J by 6 bases, with 11 bases between them. The CDR3 has 13 residues. Germline loops: CDR1 SGHDT, CDR2 YYEEEE. CDR3 amino acids: CASSPTSANEQFF. The CDR3 nucleotides read TGTGCCAGCAGCCCGACCAGCGCCAATGAGCAGTTCTTC.

With regard to this clonotype: An end of the junction differs from the germline gene, which may be a read error. V is TRBV2 and J is TRBJ2-5; 14 nucleotides align to TRBD2. This CDR3 has 16 amino acids. The germline V gene has CDR1 SNHLY and CDR2 FYNNEI. The CDR3 bases are TGTGCCAACAGTCCTGGGACTAGCGGGGGCTACAATGAGCGGTACTTC. This translates into CANSPGTSGGYNERYF.

With respect to this clonotype: This clone may be a read error of a much larger clone one base away. This chain uses TRBV28 with TRBJ1-2, with 10 bases identical to TRBD1. Germline lookup yields CDR1 MDHEN and CDR2 SYDVKM. V was clipped by 6 bases and J by 7 bases; unmatched bases: 5. CDR3 length equals 13 residues. CDR3 sequence (DNA): TGTGCCAGCAGGGCCGGGACAGGGGCTGGCTACACCTTC. The encoded protein is CASRAGTGAGYTF.

The rearrangement joins TRBV16 to TRBJ2-7; D might be TRBD2 (6 bases). V lost 0 bases and J 6 bases, leaving 12 bases between the germline ends. The CDR3 consists of 14 residues. In germline, CDR1 is KGHSY, CDR2 FQNENV. The CDR3 sequence: CASSQSGQGGEQYF. In nucleotides, the CDR3 is TGTGCCAGCAGCCAATCTGGGCAGGGAGGCGAGCAGTACTTC.

This clonotype was seen only a few times. V usage is TRBV7-9 and J usage is TRBJ1-5, with TRBD1 as a possible D gene (5 bases). With 4 bases removed from V and 2 bases from J, the gap between germline ends came to 12 bases. Germline V gene data show CDR1 as SEHNR and CDR2 as FQNEAQ (reference sequence). The CDR3 covers 15 residues. The chain's CDR3 is CASSSLGPGNQPQHF. The CDR3 region has the DNA TGTGCCAGCAGCTCATTGGGGCCAGGCAATCAGCCCCAGCATTTT.

This clonotype was found a few times. The V and J genes are TRBV27 and TRBJ1-6, with D uncertain. The CDR3 has 16 residues. Germline V gene sequence: CDR1 MNHEY, CDR2 SMNVEV (reference sequence). The V and J ends lost 8 bases and 0 bases respectively, with 14 bases between them. CDR3 protein: CASAQRGSSYNSPLHF. Written as DNA, the CDR3 is TGTGCCAGCGCCCAGAGAGGGAGCTCCTATAATTCACCCCTCCACTTT.

In regard to this clonotype: An end of the junction does not agree with germline; a read error may underlie this. This rearrangement joins TRBV11-3 to TRBJ2-7; 7 bases align to TRBD1. The germline V gene encodes CDR1 SGHNT and CDR2 YENEEA. CDR3 length: 13 residues. CDR3 coding DNA: TGTGCCAACAGCGCCACAGGGGACTACGAGCAGTACTTC. Protein: CANSATGDYEQYF.

The gene calls are TRBV5-1 and TRBJ1-1; 9 bases are shared with TRBD1. The CDR3 consists of 14 residues. Germline V CDR1 and CDR2: SGHRS, YFSETQ. Germline trimming cut 5 bases from V and 7 bases from J; bases unmatched to any gene: 9. The CDR3 is CASRWRTGEGEAFF. DNA of the CDR3: TGCGCCAGCAGGTGGCGGACAGGGGAGGGTGAAGCTTTCTTT.

This chain uses TRBV12-3 or TRBV12-4 with TRBJ2-5; TRBD2 agrees at 7 bases. The J segment lost 11 bases and the V segment lost 3 bases, leaving 18 bases of the junction unmatched. The CDR3 totals 16 residues. CDR3 loop: CASSFGGSGRREEQYF. The DNA of the CDR3 is TGTGCCAGCAGTTTCGGCGGGAGCGGGCGGAGGGAGGAGCAGTACTTC.

About this clonotype itself: A read error is possible here, since a much larger clone lies one base away. The CDR3 coding sequence is TGTGCCAGCAGCTTACCGGGACTAGTATACGAGCGGTACTTC. Its protein is CASSLPGLVYERYF. V usage is TRBV7-9 and J usage is TRBJ2-7, with 8 bases fitting TRBD2. Germline CDR1 reads SEHNR; CDR2 reads FQNEAQ (reference sequence). CDR3 length equals 14 residues.

This clonotype was observed a few times. The chain links TRBV12-3 or TRBV12-4 to TRBJ1-5, with TRBD1 as a possible D gene (6 bases). The CDR3 totals 18 residues. Trimming stripped 10 bases from V and 0 bases from J, with 25 bases between. CDR3 residues: CATQSGGGGPLSNQPQHF. CDR3 DNA: TGTGCCACACAAAGCGGGGGCGGGGGGCCCCTTAGCAATCAGCCCCAGCATTTT.

Points on this clonotype: This clone may be a read error of a much larger clone one base away. The chain couples TRBV6-6 to TRBJ2-1, with no clear D. CDR3 length equals 17 residues. CDR1 and CDR2 (germline): MNHNY, SVGAGI (reference sequence). In nucleotides, the CDR3 is TGTGTCAGCACCAGATGGCTTGAGAACCTGTCCTACAATGAGCAGTTCTTC. Protein sequence: CVSTRWLENLSYNEQFF.

V usage is TRBV5-1 and J usage is TRBJ2-7, with D unclear. The CDR3 runs 15 residues. Trimming pared 1 base from V and 0 bases from J, leaving 11 bases between. Germline-derived CDR1 and CDR2 are SGHRS and YFSETQ. DNA of the CDR3: TGCGCCAGCAGCTTGTTATCGGCACCCTCCTACGAGCAGTACTTC. This sequence encodes CASSLLSAPSYEQYF.

This clonotype has only a few counts. The chain recombines TRBV6-5 with TRBJ1-1; D uncertain. Germline V gives CDR1 MNHEY, CDR2 SVGAGI. The CDR3 is made up of 13 amino acids. V lost 2 bases and J 4 bases, leaving 8 bases between the germline ends. The CDR3 reads CASSYRFGTEAFF. Written as DNA, the CDR3 is TGTGCCAGCAGTTACAGATTTGGCACTGAAGCTTTCTTT.

This chain connects TRBV28 to TRBJ2-7; TRBD1 aligns across 10 bases. The V and J ends lost 5 bases and 8 bases, in that order; junction bases with no gene match: 15. This CDR3 has 16 residues. The germline CDR1 and CDR2 sequences are MDHEN and SYDVKM. This CDR3 reads CASSELNRDRGPKQYF. The CDR3 DNA follows: TGTGCCAGCAGTGAACTGAACCGGGACAGGGGACCAAAGCAGTACTTC.

This clonotype was counted at least ten times. The gene calls are TRBV29-1 and TRBJ2-1, with 9 bases lining up with TRBD2. V was pared by 5 bases and J by 1 base, with 9 bases of the junction left unmatched. This CDR3 region has 16 residues. Germline V gene data show CDR1 as SQVTM and CDR2 as ANQGSEA. The CDR3 bases are TGCAGCGTTCTTCTAGCGGGAACCTATTCCTACAATGAGCAGTTCTTC. Translation gives CSVLLAGTYSYNEQFF.

As to this clonotype: At one boundary the junction diverges from the germline segment, which might be a read error. This chain uses TRBV7-2 with TRBJ2-1; D perhaps matches TRBD2 (6 bases). The CDR3 contains 13 residues. Germline V gene sequence: CDR1 SGHTA, CDR2 FQGNSA. The CDR3 loop reads CASSDGTYNVQFF. For the CDR3, the DNA is TGTGCCAGCAGCGATGGGACTTACAATGTGCAGTTCTTC.

The rearrangement joins TRBV7-2 to TRBJ2-7, with no clear D. V was cut by 0 bases and J by 4 bases, with 13 bases left in between. The CDR3 spans 15 residues. The germline gives CDR1 SGHTA, CDR2 FQGNSA. CDR3 DNA sequence: TGTGCCAGCAGCTTAGCGGGCAGGAGTTTATACGAGCAGTACTTC. It yields the protein CASSLAGRSLYEQYF.

This clonotype was recorded a few times. J is TRBJ2-3 and V is TRBV20-1, with D possibly TRBD2 on 6 matching bases. V lost 0 bases and J lost 6, with 16 bases in between. CDR1 and CDR2 from the germline V gene are DFQATT and SNEGSKA (reference sequence). This CDR3 is built from 15 residues. CDR3 sequence (DNA): TGCAGTGCTAGAGATTGGGACTTGGCCGAGGATACGCAGTATTTT. It encodes CSARDWDLAEDTQYF.

The chain uses TRBV7-8 and TRBJ1-5, with D possibly matching TRBD1 (5 bases). The CDR3 totals 17 residues. The germline V gene encodes CDR1 SGHVS and CDR2 FQNEAQ. V lost 2 bases and J 0 bases, leaving 14 bases between the germline ends. CDR3 sequence (DNA): TGTGCCAGCAGCTTACTAGAAGGGGCTTATAGCAATCAGCCCCAGCATTTT. It is translated as CASSLLEGAYSNQPQHF.

This clonotype occurred a few times. V is TRBV7-3 and J is TRBJ2-7, with 8 nucleotides matching TRBD1. J gave up 1 base and V 1 base, and 9 bases lay outside the gene matches. This CDR3 has 17 residues. The germline V gene encodes CDR1 SGHTA and CDR2 FQGTGA. The CDR3 bases are TGTGCCAGCAGCTTAAGTTGGGACAGGAACAGATCCTACGAGCAGTACTTC. It is translated as CASSLSWDRNRSYEQYF.